Reported below is one T cell receptor beta chain. Germline V gene sequence: CDR1 MNHEY, CDR2 SMNVEV (reference sequence). V was shortened by 2 bases and J by 1 base, with 6 bases between the two germline ends. CDR3 length: 14 amino acids. Sequenced by immunoSEQ multiplex PCR; TCRdb stores in-frame clones only, minus some. The repertoire consists of 150,000 to 170,000 clones, with 91% occurring once and the leading ten covering 0.5% to 0.6%. This sample is drawn from a study of blood T cell repertoires in COVID-19. This sequence was found in a middle-aged man with acute or convalescent COVID-19. Sequenced: peripheral blood. The chain is built from TRBV27 and TRBJ1-3, with D possibly matching TRBD1 (5 bases). The DNA for the CDR3 is TGTGCCAGCAGTTTAAGGGGATCTGGAAACACCATATATTTT. Its translation: CASSLRGSGNTIYF.